This T cell receptor beta chain was profiled in a study of blood T cell repertoires in COVID-19. How the authors handled the data: Scientists estimated how many nucleated cells there were by amplifying reference gene primers. Profiling relied on immunoSEQ multiplex PCR, and the TCRdb table lists in-frame clones only, not all of them. V and J calls and clone size are copied from that table; D and trimming were computed from the DNA. Among roughly 150,000 clones listed, approximately 80% were seen once. V was clipped by 0 bases and J by 4 bases; unmatched bases: 5. Germline values: CDR1 LGHDT, CDR2 YNNKEL (reference sequence). The CDR3 runs 16 residues. The age range of participants was about 18 to 89 years, with residence in roughly 25 US areas. The study assigned cohorts using participant-reported clinical history. In Cohort 3, a recovered donor had either two negative PCRs, clearance, or symptom resolution.

Specimen: PBMCs or T cells enriched from blood (not recorded which). This TCR came from a woman aged 55-70 years who had recovered from COVID-19. The rearrangement links TRBV3-1 (or the pseudogene TRBV3-2) to TRBJ1-4, with 7 bases lining up with TRBD1. This CDR3 is CASSQDKGAYNEKLFF. For the CDR3, the DNA is TGTGCCAGCAGCCAAGATAAGGGGGCATATAATGAAAAACTGTTTTTT.